This record concerns one T cell receptor (beta chain) sequence. Its antigen is unidentified. The data were taken from a study of cytomegalovirus exposure and HLA in healthy donors. Study-level results: The authors enumerated roughly 180 TCR beta chains as linked to cytomegalovirus. Reported results showed that the classifier diagnosed cytomegalovirus status with high specificity and sensitivity. Generally TCR sequences proved uncommon, though certain public TCRs appeared in numerous donors.

The data were produced by immunoSEQ multiplex PCR, yet TCRdb's version contains in-frame clones alone and is incomplete. This table holds 220,000 or so clones, over 80% found once. This CDR3 spans 13 amino acids. Germline values: CDR1 SGHAT, CDR2 FQNNGV. V shed 2 bases and J shed 2 bases, with 6 bases lying between them. This receptor was obtained from a woman younger than 35 in good health and CMV-seronegative. The specimen was PBMCs. The chain joins TRBV11-2 to TRBJ1-2; D ambiguous. CDR3 coding DNA: TGTGCCAGCAGCTTAATGCTAAACTATGGCTACACCTTC. This encodes CASSLMLNYGYTF.